The clone carrying this TCR beta chain was detected a few times. Its target is unknown. The sample comes from a study of T-cell memory formation after mild COVID-19. Background on the study: Largely donor-specific TCR clusters were found.

Study results and caveats: Whereas later expanders leaned CD4+, clones contracting day 15 to 85 showed a balanced CD4/CD8 makeup. Pre-infection memory already had some responding clones, implying cross-reactive memory joined.

With constant-segment primers, 5'RACE yielded cDNA libraries of TCR alpha and TCR beta that carried sample barcodes and UMIs. TCRdb used MiXCR to reprocess the 5' RACE reads, holding one entry per CDR3 protein. The sample consists of roughly 380,000 distinct CDR3 sequences, approximately 27% of them appearing once. The V gene's germline CDR1 is LGHDT and CDR2 YNNKEL (reference sequence). The CDR3 covers 16 residues. V was cut by 1 base and J by 5 bases, with 15 bases left in between. This TCR came from an adult woman who had mild COVID-19 (a few samples of this study predate the infection). Cell type and time point are not known. This chain uses TRBV3-1 with TRBJ2-1; D is tentatively TRBD1 or TRBD2 (5 bases each). Sequenced: PBMCs or a T cell subset sorted from them (not recorded which). Here the CDR3 DNA reads TGTGCCAGCAGCCAAGTGTCCGGGACCCCTAACAATGAGCAGTTCTTC. It translates to CASSQVSGTPNNEQFF.